This entry concerns a single T cell receptor (beta chain). Its antigen is still unknown. Assay: immunoSEQ multiplex PCR; the TCRdb copy retains only in-frame clones and omits some. The table shows 490,000 or so clones, with over 65% occurring only once. Every one of the donors was a Caucasian adult that lived in Nashville, Tennessee. The CDR3 has 14 amino acids. Trimming pared 2 bases from V and 1 base from J, leaving 8 bases between. Per germline, CDR1 ENHRY and CDR2 SYGVKD. The sample is drawn from a study of shared clonotypes between healthy human individuals. Study results and caveats: The represented genetic and exposure-history diversity was limited by the small number of donors. Donor clonotype sharing was expected to depend on sequencing depth.

The clonotype originates from a woman aged 35 to 49 in good health. Some clones in this sample may be carry-over from other donors' samples. Material for sequencing was PBMCs. This chain joins TRBV10-3 and TRBJ1-1; no reliable D call. The CDR3 nucleotides are TGTGCCATCAGTGAGATCAGAACGAACACTGAAGCTTTCTTT. Translating gives CAISEIRTNTEAFF.